This passage covers 16 T cell receptor beta chains from one sample sequenced in a study of identical twins. One entry per CDR3 protein results from TCRdb running MiXCR on the 5' RACE reads. The table shows 500,000 to 600,000 distinct CDR3 sequences, with under 25% occurring only once. The same sample was also used in a study of T cells expressing NK-cell markers.

The sequenced sample consisted of CD4+ T cells sorted from blood. These receptors originate from a woman under 30 in good health.

This clonotype was observed at least ten times. The genes are TRBV27 and TRBJ2-7, with D uncertain. This CDR3 contains 14 residues. The germline CDR1 and CDR2 sequences are MNHEY and SMNVEV (reference sequence). Trimming took 5 bases from V and 1 from J, leaving 12 bases between them. The CDR3 DNA is TGTGCCAGCAGTCCATACCCAGGATCCTACGAGCAGTACTTC. Translating gives CASSPYPGSYEQYF.

This clonotype has a handful of counts. The rearrangement links TRBV7-9 to TRBJ1-6; 7 positions match TRBD1. J lost 10 bases, V lost 3 bases, and 6 bases had no gene match. The CDR3 is made up of 14 amino acids. The V gene's germline CDR1 is SEHNR and CDR2 FQNEAQ (reference sequence). The CDR3 loop reads CASSFGAGGSPLHF. The CDR3 DNA is TGTGCCAGCAGCTTTGGGGCAGGGGGATCACCCCTCCACTTT.

Here the CDR3 reads CASSGRETGDQPQHF. In DNA, the CDR3 is TGTGCCAGCAGTGGTCGGGAGACAGGGGACCAGCCCCAGCATTTT. This chain uses TRBV12-3 or TRBV12-4 with TRBJ1-5, with 8 positions matching TRBD1. This CDR3 has 15 residues. With V trimmed by 5 bases and J by 7 bases, 10 bases remained unmatched.

This clonotype was seen only a few times. The gene calls are TRBV20-1 and TRBJ1-2, with D perhaps TRBD1 (6 bases). V was clipped by 0 bases and J by 2 bases, with 7 bases between them. This CDR3 is built from 13 residues. Per the germline V gene, CDR1 is DFQATT and CDR2 is SNEGSKA (reference sequence). The CDR3 bases are TGCAGTGCTAGAGATCAGGGGAACTATGGCTACACCTTC. Protein: CSARDQGNYGYTF.

The sample holds a few counts of this clonotype. The rearrangement links TRBV12-3 or TRBV12-4 to TRBJ2-1; 9 positions match TRBD1. This CDR3 has 13 residues. The junction had 4 bases not matched to a gene; V was cut back by 4 bases and J by 9 bases. CDR3 sequence: CASSSGQGIEQFF. In DNA form, the CDR3 reads TGTGCCAGCAGTTCCGGACAGGGGATTGAGCAGTTCTTC.

The chain employs TRBV27 and TRBJ2-5, with 7 bases identical to TRBD1. V was pared by 5 bases and J by 4 bases, with 16 bases of the junction left unmatched. In germline, CDR1 is MNHEY, CDR2 SMNVEV (reference sequence). The CDR3 length is 17 residues. The CDR3 spells CASSPYPPGQSGETQYF. CDR3 bases: TGTGCCAGCAGTCCCTACCCTCCGGGACAGTCAGGAGAGACCCAGTACTTC.

This clonotype was detected a few times. V and J are TRBV20-1 and TRBJ2-5, with TRBD2 matching 16 bases. With 2 bases clipped from V and 4 bases from J, the junction kept 7 bases outside the gene matches. Per the germline V gene, CDR1 is DFQATT and CDR2 is SNEGSKA (reference sequence). The CDR3 consists of 17 residues. In DNA form, the CDR3 reads TGCAGTGCTAGACCTCCGGGACTAGCGGGAGGGCCAGAGACCCAGTACTTC. This codes for CSARPPGLAGGPETQYF.

Remarks on this clonotype: A much larger clone lies one base from this, so it may be a read error. CDR3 bases: TGCGCCAGCAGCTTGGAAAACTACGAGCAGTACTTC. Amino acid sequence: CASSLENYEQYF. The chain employs TRBV5-1 and TRBJ2-7; no definite D call. CDR1 and CDR2 (germline): SGHRS, YFSETQ. The CDR3 has 12 residues. Trimming shortened V by 0 bases and J by 3 bases, and 4 bases separated the two germline ends.

In its sample, this clonotype was seen a few times. The V gene is TRBV29-1, the J gene TRBJ1-1; TRBD1 matches at 7 bases. Losses at the gene ends were 7 bases for V and 4 bases for J; bases not matched to a gene: 6. CDR3 size: 12 residues. Germline V gene data show CDR1 as SQVTM and CDR2 as ANQGSEA. CDR3 protein: CSAYRGSTEAFF. DNA for the CDR3: TGCAGCGCATACAGGGGATCCACTGAAGCTTTCTTT.

CDR3 nucleotides: TGCAGTGCCCACATCAGCGAAGATACGCAGTATTTT. This sequence encodes CSAHISEDTQYF. This sequence joins TRBV20-1 and TRBJ2-3; D gene uncertain. This CDR3 is 12 amino acids long. Between the trimmed V and J ends, which lost 6 bases and 5 bases, there was a span of 12 bases. Germline values: CDR1 DFQATT, CDR2 SNEGSKA (reference sequence).

This clonotype was seen a few times. The rearrangement joins TRBV20-1 to TRBJ2-7, with D hard to call. The germline V gene encodes CDR1 DFQATT and CDR2 SNEGSKA (reference sequence). The CDR3 covers 13 residues. The germline V and J ends were trimmed by 3 bases and 3 bases, with 12 bases remaining between them. CDR3: CSARVTGVYEQYF. The CDR3 coding sequence is TGCAGTGCTAGGGTAACGGGTGTCTACGAGCAGTACTTC.

The chain joins TRBV12-3 or TRBV12-4 to TRBJ2-3, with TRBD1 identical over 8 bases. V lost 6 bases to trimming and J lost 5 bases; unmatched junction nucleotides: 19. This CDR3 has 18 residues. The DNA for the CDR3 is TGTGCCAGCAGGAGGATGAGTCGGACAGGGTCAGGGGGAGATACGCAGTATTTT. This codes for CASRRMSRTGSGGDTQYF.

The V gene is TRBV20-1, the J gene TRBJ2-6; D uncertain. The V gene lost 1 base and the J gene lost 4 bases, with 5 bases spanning the gap. The CDR3 totals 13 residues. Germline V gene data show CDR1 as DFQATT and CDR2 as SNEGSKA (reference sequence). CDR3 in DNA: TGCAGTGCTAGAGGGGCCGGGGCCAACGTCCTGACTTTC. Translated, it gives CSARGAGANVLTF.

This chain joins TRBV20-1 and TRBJ2-7; possibly TRBD2 for D (7 bases). Per the germline V gene, CDR1 is DFQATT and CDR2 is SNEGSKA (reference sequence). The V end lost 0 bases, the J end lost 6 bases, and 18 bases lay between the germline ends. The CDR3 spans 15 residues. The CDR3 protein is CSARDPGGPGAEQYF. In DNA, the CDR3 is TGCAGTGCTAGAGACCCCGGGGGGCCGGGGGCCGAGCAGTACTTC.

This clonotype appeared a few times. The chain couples TRBV29-1 to TRBJ2-7, with TRBD1 matching 8 bases. CDR3 length equals 15 residues. The junction had 7 bases not matched to a gene; V was cut back by 3 bases and J by 0 bases. The germline V gene encodes CDR1 SQVTM and CDR2 ANQGSEA. As DNA, the CDR3 is TGCAGCGTTGATGGGGGACAGGCTTCCTCCTACGAGCAGTACTTC. Its protein product is CSVDGGQASSYEQYF.

The rearrangement uses TRBV5-1 and TRBJ2-5; D is undetermined. The CDR3 length is 13 residues. Trimming shortened V by 9 bases and J by 1 base, and 13 bases separated the two germline ends. Germline CDR1 is SGHRS and CDR2 is YFSETQ. CDR3 sequence: CATAWAAQETQYF. The CDR3, as DNA: TGCGCCACCGCCTGGGCAGCCCAAGAGACCCAGTACTTC. Full variable domain (missing parts from reference TRBV5-1 and TRBJ2-5): KAGVTQTPRYLIKTRGQQVTLSCSPISGHRSVSWYQQTPGQGLQFLFEYFSETQRNKGNFPGRFSGRQFSNSRSEMNVSTLELGDSALYLCATAWAAQETQYFGPGTRLLVL.